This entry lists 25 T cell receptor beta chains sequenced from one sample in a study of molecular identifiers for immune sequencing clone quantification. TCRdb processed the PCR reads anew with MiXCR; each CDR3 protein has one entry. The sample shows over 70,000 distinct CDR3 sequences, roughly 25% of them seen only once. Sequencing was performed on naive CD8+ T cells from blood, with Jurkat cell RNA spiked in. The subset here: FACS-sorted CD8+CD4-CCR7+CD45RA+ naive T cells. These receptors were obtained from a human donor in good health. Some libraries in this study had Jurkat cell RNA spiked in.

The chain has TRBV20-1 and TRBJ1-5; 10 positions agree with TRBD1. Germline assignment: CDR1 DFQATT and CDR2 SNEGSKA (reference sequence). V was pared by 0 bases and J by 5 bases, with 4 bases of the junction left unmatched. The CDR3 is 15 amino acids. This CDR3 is CSARETGGIDQPQHF. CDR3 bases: TGCAGTGCTAGAGAGACAGGGGGCATCGATCAGCCCCAGCATTTT.

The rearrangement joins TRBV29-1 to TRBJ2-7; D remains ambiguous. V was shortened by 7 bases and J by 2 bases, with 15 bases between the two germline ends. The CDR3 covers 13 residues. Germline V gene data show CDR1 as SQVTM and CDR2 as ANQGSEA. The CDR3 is CSAVRGRTYEQYF. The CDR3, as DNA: TGCAGCGCTGTCCGCGGCAGAACCTACGAGCAGTACTTC.

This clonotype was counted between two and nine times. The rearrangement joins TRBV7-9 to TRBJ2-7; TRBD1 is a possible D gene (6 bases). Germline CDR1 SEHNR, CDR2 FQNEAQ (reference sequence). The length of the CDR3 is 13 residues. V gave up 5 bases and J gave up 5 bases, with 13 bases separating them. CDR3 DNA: TGTGCCAGCAGCAGCGAGGGGGTTCACGAGCAGTACTTC. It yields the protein CASSSEGVHEQYF.

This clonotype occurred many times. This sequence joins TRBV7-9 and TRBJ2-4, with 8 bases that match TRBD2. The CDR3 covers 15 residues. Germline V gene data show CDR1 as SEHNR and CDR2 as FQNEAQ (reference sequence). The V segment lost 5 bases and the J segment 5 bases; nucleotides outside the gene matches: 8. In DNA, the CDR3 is TGTGCCAGCAGCGGCGGGGGGCCGGGGGAAAACATTCAGTACTTC. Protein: CASSGGGPGENIQYF.

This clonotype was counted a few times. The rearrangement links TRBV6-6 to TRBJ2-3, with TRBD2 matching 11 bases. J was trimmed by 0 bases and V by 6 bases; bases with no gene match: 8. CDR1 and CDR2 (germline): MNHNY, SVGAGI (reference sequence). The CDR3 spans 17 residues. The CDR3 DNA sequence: TGTGCCAGCAGCACAGGACTAGCGGGCTTTAGCACAGATACGCAGTATTTT. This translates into CASSTGLAGFSTDTQYF.

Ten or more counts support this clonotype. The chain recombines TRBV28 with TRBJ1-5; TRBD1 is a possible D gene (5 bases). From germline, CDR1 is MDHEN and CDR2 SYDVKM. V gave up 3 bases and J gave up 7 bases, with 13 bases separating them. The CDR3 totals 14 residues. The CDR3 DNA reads TGTGCCAGCAGTTTGACCCAGGGAGGCCAGCCCCAGCATTTT. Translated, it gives CASSLTQGGQPQHF. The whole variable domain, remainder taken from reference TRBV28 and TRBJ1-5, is DVKVTQSSRYLVKRTGEKVFLECVQDMDHENMFWYRQDPGLGLRLIYFSYDVKMKEKGDIPEGYSVSREKKERFSLILESASTNQTSMYLCASSLTQGGQPQHFGDGTRLSIL.

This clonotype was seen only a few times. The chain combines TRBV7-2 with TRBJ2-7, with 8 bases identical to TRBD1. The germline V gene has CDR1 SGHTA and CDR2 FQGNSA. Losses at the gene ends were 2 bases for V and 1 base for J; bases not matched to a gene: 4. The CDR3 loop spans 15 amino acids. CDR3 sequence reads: CASSLPRDRSYEQYF. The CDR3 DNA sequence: TGTGCCAGCAGCTTACCGCGGGACAGGTCCTACGAGCAGTACTTC.

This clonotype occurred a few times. This CDR3 reads CASSLSRGARGTEAFF. The DNA of the CDR3 is TGTGCCAGCAGTTTATCGCGGGGGGCGCGGGGGACTGAAGCTTTCTTT. J is TRBJ1-1 and V is TRBV27; possible D gene TRBD1, 6 bases. CDR1 MNHEY and CDR2 SMNVEV come from the germline V gene (reference sequence). Trimming removed 0 bases at V and 5 bases at J, with 16 bases between. This CDR3 is 16 amino acids long.

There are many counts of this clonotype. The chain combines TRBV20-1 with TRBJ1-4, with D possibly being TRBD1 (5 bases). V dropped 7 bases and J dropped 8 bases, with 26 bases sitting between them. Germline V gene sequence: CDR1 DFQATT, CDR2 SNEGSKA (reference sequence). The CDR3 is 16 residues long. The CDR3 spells CSVRGGLNAPREKLFF. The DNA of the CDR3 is TGCAGTGTCCGGGGGGGTCTGAATGCCCCCCGGGAAAAACTGTTTTTT.

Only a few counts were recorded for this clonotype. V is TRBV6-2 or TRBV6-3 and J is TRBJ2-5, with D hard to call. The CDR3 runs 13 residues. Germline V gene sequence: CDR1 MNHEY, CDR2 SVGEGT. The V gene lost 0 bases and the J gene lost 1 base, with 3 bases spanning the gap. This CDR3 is CASSYSLQETQYF. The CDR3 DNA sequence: TGTGCCAGCAGTTACTCGCTCCAAGAGACCCAGTACTTC.

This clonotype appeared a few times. CDR3 DNA sequence: TGTGCCAGCCGTGAGGGGACTAGCGGGAACTACGAGCAGTACTTC. It translates to CASREGTSGNYEQYF. The chain carries TRBV5-4 and TRBJ2-7; 13 bases fit TRBD2. The junction had 7 bases not matched to a gene; V was cut back by 7 bases and J by 3 bases. The CDR3 consists of 15 residues. Germline CDR1 SGHNT, CDR2 YYREEE (reference sequence).

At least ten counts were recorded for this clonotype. Here the CDR3 reads CASSLPVTGSNTEAFF. The DNA of the CDR3 is TGTGCCAGCAGCTTACCTGTCACAGGCTCCAATACTGAAGCTTTCTTT. The chain employs TRBV7-9 and TRBJ1-1; a weak D match, TRBD1 (5 bases). The CDR3 is made up of 16 amino acids. CDR1 SEHNR and CDR2 FQNEAQ come from the germline V gene (reference sequence). The V gene lost 2 bases and the J gene lost 5 bases, with 18 bases spanning the gap.

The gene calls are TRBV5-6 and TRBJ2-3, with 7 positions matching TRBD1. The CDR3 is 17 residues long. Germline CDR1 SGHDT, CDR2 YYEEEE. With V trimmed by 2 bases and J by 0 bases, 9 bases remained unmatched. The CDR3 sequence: CASSFAWGTASTDTQYF. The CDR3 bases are TGTGCCAGCAGCTTTGCCTGGGGGACAGCTAGCACAGATACGCAGTATTTT.

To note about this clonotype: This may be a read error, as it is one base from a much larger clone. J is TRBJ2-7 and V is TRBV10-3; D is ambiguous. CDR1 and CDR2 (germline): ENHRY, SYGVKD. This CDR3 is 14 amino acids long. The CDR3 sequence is CAISEPALAYERYF. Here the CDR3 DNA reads TGTGCCATCAGTGAACCCGCTCTGGCCTACGAGCGGTACTTC.

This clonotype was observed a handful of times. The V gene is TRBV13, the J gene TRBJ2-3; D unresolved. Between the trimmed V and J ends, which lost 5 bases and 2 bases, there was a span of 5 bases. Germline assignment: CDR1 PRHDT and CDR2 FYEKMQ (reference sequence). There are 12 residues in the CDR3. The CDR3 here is CASSPYTDTQYF. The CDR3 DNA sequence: TGTGCCAGCAGCCCTTACACAGATACGCAGTATTTT. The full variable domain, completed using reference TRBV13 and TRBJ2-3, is AAGVIQSPRHLIKEKRETATLKCYPIPRHDTVYWYQQGPGQDPQFLISFYEKMQSDKGSIPDRFSAQQFSDYHSELNMSSLELGDSALYFCASSPYTDTQYFGPGTRLTVL.

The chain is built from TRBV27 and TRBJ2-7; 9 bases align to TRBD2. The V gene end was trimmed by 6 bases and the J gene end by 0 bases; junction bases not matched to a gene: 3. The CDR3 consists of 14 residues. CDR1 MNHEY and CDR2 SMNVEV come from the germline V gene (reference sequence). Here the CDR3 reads CASRGAGGSYEQYF. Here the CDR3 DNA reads TGTGCCAGCAGGGGAGCGGGGGGCTCCTACGAGCAGTACTTC.

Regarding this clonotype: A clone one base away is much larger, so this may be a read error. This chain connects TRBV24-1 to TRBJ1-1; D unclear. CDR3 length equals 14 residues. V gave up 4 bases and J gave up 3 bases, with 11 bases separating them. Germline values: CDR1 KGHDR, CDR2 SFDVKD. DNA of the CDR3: TGTGCCACCAGTGAGGCGGGGTCGGACACTGAAGCTTTCTTT. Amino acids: CATSEAGSDTEAFF.

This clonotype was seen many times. This CDR3 is CASSLGGVRPTQAKNIQYF. The CDR3 nucleotides read TGTGCCAGCAGCTTAGGAGGAGTCAGACCGACTCAAGCCAAAAACATTCAGTACTTC. The chain carries TRBV7-2 and TRBJ2-4; D is ambiguous. Looked up from germline, CDR1 is SGHTA and CDR2 is FQGNSA. The length of the CDR3 is 19 residues. V lost 1 base to trimming and J lost 0 bases, with 19 bases between them.

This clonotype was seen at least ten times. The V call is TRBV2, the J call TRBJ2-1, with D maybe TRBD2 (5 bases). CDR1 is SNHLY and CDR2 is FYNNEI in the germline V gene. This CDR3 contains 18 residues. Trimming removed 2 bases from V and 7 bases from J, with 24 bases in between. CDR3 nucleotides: TGTGCCAGCAGTGAAACGGCTCGTCCCTACCTCGAGGGTAATGAGCAGTTCTTC. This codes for CASSETARPYLEGNEQFF.

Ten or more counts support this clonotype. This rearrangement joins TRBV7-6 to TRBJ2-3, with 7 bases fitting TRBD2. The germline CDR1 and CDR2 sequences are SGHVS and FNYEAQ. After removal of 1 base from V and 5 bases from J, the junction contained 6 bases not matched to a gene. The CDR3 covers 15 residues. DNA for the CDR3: TGTGCCAGCAGCTTAGGGGGAGGGCCCGGAGATACGCAGTATTTT. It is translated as CASSLGGGPGDTQYF. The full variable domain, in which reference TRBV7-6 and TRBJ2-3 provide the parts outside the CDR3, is GAGVSQSPRYKVTKRGQDVALRCDPISGHVSLYWYRQALGQGPEFLTYFNYEAQQDKSGLPNDRFSAERPEGSISTLTIQRTEQRDSAMYRCASSLGGGPGDTQYFGPGTRLTVL.

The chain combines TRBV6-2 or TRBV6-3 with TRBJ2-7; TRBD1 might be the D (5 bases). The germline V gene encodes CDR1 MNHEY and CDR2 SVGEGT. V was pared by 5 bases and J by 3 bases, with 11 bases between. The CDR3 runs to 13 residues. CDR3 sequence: CASSKQTDYEQYF. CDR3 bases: TGTGCCAGCAGTAAACAGACAGACTACGAGCAGTACTTC.

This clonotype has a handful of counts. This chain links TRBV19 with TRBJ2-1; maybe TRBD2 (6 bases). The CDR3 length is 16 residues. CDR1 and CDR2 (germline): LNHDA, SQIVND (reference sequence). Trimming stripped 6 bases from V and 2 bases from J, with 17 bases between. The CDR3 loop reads CASSIRLLATYNEQFF. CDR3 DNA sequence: TGTGCCAGTAGCATCAGGTTGCTAGCGACCTACAATGAGCAGTTCTTC.

CDR3: CASSLGAAGGSYEQYF. As DNA, the CDR3 is TGTGCCAGCAGTCTGGGGGCAGCGGGAGGTTCCTACGAGCAGTACTTC. This chain joins TRBV5-4 and TRBJ2-7; 9 nucleotides line up with TRBD2. This CDR3 has 16 amino acids. Germline CDR1 reads SGHNT; CDR2 reads YYREEE (reference sequence). The ends lost 5 bases at V and 1 base at J; junction bases unmatched: 10. Variable domain in full (rest from reference TRBV5-4 and TRBJ2-7): ETGVTQSPTHLIKTRGQQVTLRCSSQSGHNTVSWYQQALGQGPQFIFQYYREEENGRGNFPPRFSGLQFPNYSSELNVNALELDDSALYLCASSLGAAGGSYEQYFGPGTRLTVT.

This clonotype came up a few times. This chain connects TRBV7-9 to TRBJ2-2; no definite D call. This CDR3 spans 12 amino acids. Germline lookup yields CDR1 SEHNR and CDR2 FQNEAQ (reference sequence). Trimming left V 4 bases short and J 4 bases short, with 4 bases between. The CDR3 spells CASSSSTGELFF. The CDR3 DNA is TGTGCCAGCAGCTCGTCCACCGGGGAGCTGTTTTTT.

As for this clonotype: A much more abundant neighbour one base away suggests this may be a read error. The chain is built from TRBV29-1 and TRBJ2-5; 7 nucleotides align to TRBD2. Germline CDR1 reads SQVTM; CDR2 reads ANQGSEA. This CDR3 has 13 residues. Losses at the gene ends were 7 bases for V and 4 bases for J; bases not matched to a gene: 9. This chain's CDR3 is CSALGGYRETQYF. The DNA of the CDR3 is TGCAGCGCCCTGGGGGGGTATCGAGAGACCCAGTACTTC.